These 16 T cell receptor beta chains came from one sample sequenced in a study of cytomegalovirus exposure and HLA in healthy donors. Primers for the PCR totalled 60 Vbeta and 13 Jbeta. Assay used: immunoSEQ multiplex PCR; TCRdb lists only in-frame clones, some missing. The sample carries 100,000 to 150,000 clones, about 78% recorded once. Sequenced sample: PBMCs. The receptors derive from a man aged 50-60 years in good health and CMV-seropositive.

The chain couples TRBV7-9 to TRBJ2-3; D is perhaps TRBD2 (6 bases). Germline V lookup: CDR1 SEHNR, CDR2 FQNEAQ (reference sequence). The CDR3 runs to 12 residues. V was trimmed by 8 bases and J by 3 bases, leaving 9 bases between them. This chain's CDR3 is CASGGGTDTQYF. CDR3 in DNA: TGTGCCAGCGGAGGAGGGACAGATACGCAGTATTTT.

V is TRBV6-6 and J is TRBJ2-2; D is undetermined. The CDR3 has 15 amino acids. V was clipped by 2 bases and J by 3 bases, with 10 bases between them. Germline V gene data show CDR1 as MNHNY and CDR2 as SVGAGI (reference sequence). The DNA of the CDR3 is TGTGCCAGCAGTTACGGGTTCGCGGACACCGGGGAGCTGTTTTTT. Protein product: CASSYGFADTGELFF.

The chain recombines TRBV15 with TRBJ1-1, with D possibly matching TRBD1 (5 bases). The CDR3 runs 16 residues. CDR1 is LNHNV and CDR2 is YYDKDF in the germline V gene (reference sequence). V dropped 0 bases and J dropped 1 base, with 12 bases sitting between them. The CDR3 DNA sequence: TGTGCCACCAGCAGAGATCCAGTCAGGGAGAACACTGAAGCTTTCTTT. It yields the protein CATSRDPVRENTEAFF. The entire variable domain, with the rest obtained from reference TRBV15 and TRBJ1-1, is as follows: DAMVIQNPRYQVTQFGKPVTLSCSQTLNHNVMYWYQQKSSQAPKLLFHYYDKDFNNEADTPDNFQSRRPNTSFCFLDIRSPGLGDTAMYLCATSRDPVRENTEAFFGQGTRLTVV.

The chain recombines TRBV6-1 with TRBJ1-5, with 7 nucleotides matching TRBD1. V lost 2 bases to trimming and J lost 4 bases; unmatched junction nucleotides: 8. Germline CDR1 is MNHNS and CDR2 is SASEGT. This CDR3 is built from 16 residues. The CDR3 DNA sequence: TGTGCCAGCAGTGAACCAGGGGGACAGATAAATCAGCCCCAGCATTTT. Translated: CASSEPGGQINQPQHF.

This sequence joins TRBV7-6 and TRBJ2-2; the D gene is possibly TRBD1 (5 bases). The CDR3 consists of 14 residues. Germline V gives CDR1 SGHVS, CDR2 FNYEAQ. Trimming cost V 2 bases and J 7 bases, with 11 bases left between them. The CDR3 DNA reads TGTGCCAGCAGCTTATCCACAGGCTTCGGGGAGCTGTTTTTT. This codes for CASSLSTGFGELFF.

J is TRBJ2-2 and V is TRBV19, with 12 bases fitting TRBD2. The CDR3 has 17 residues. CDR1 LNHDA and CDR2 SQIVND come from the germline V gene (reference sequence). The V and J ends lost 5 bases and 2 bases, in that order; junction bases with no gene match: 6. The CDR3 reads CASSPGLAGPNTGELFF. In nucleotides, the CDR3 is TGTGCCAGTAGTCCAGGACTAGCGGGGCCCAACACCGGGGAGCTGTTTTTT.

This clone occurred once. V is TRBV18 and J is TRBJ1-1, with unresolved D. Germline-derived CDR1 and CDR2 are KGHSH and LQKENI. Between the trimmed V and J ends, which lost 2 bases and 1 base, there was a span of 5 bases. The CDR3 is made up of 13 amino acids. CDR3 protein: CASSPVRNTEAFF. The CDR3 DNA reads TGTGCCAGCTCACCAGTTCGGAACACTGAAGCTTTCTTT.

This clone was seen only a few times. The V call is TRBV13, the J call TRBJ2-5; 10 positions match TRBD2. Germline CDR1 reads PRHDT; CDR2 reads FYEKMQ (reference sequence). The CDR3 is made up of 15 amino acids. The ends lost 3 bases at V and 5 bases at J; junction bases unmatched: 6. The CDR3 DNA follows: TGTGCCAGCAGCTTTTATAGCGGGGGGTACGAGACCCAGTACTTC. Protein product: CASSFYSGGYETQYF.

V gene TRBV6-4 combines with J gene TRBJ1-2, with D unclear. The CDR3 extends over 11 amino acids. V was clipped by 2 bases and J by 8 bases, with 6 bases between them. Germline V gene sequence: CDR1 MRHNA, CDR2 SNTAGT. The CDR3 sequence is CASSDPGGYTF. The DNA for the CDR3 is TGTGCCAGCAGTGACCCCGGGGGCTACACCTTC.

CDR3 coding DNA: TGTGCCAGCAGTCTTGGACTAGTGGGCACCGGGGAGCTGTTTTTT. This translates into CASSLGLVGTGELFF. The V and J genes are TRBV5-6 and TRBJ2-2; 7 bases fit TRBD2. With 5 bases clipped from V and 4 bases from J, the junction kept 8 bases outside the gene matches. This CDR3 is 15 amino acids long. Per germline, CDR1 SGHDT and CDR2 YYEEEE.

The chain is built from TRBV5-1 and TRBJ2-7; 7 bases line up with TRBD2. Trimming took 3 bases from V and 5 from J; bases not matched to a gene: 11. This CDR3 contains 15 residues. Germline CDR1 is SGHRS and CDR2 is YFSETQ. The CDR3 spells CASSSRGEGTHEQYF. The CDR3, as DNA: TGCGCCAGCAGCTCCCGGGGGGAGGGAACCCACGAGCAGTACTTC. Drawing the rest from reference TRBV5-1 and TRBJ2-7, the complete variable domain is KAGVTQTPRYLIKTRGQQVTLSCSPISGHRSVSWYQQTPGQGLQFLFEYFSETQRNKGNFPGRFSGRQFSNSRSEMNVSTLELGDSALYLCASSSRGEGTHEQYFGPGTRLTVT.

The chain employs TRBV7-9 and TRBJ2-5; no firm D call. Trimming removed 1 base at V and 7 bases at J, with 7 bases between. The CDR3 contains 12 residues. CDR1 is SEHNR and CDR2 is FQNEAQ in the germline V gene (reference sequence). Here the CDR3 DNA reads TGTGCCAGCAGCTTAGAAACCGGGACCCAGTACTTC. Protein sequence: CASSLETGTQYF.

V gene TRBV5-5 combines with J gene TRBJ2-3, with 8 bases matching TRBD2. The CDR3 length is 17 residues. V lost 4 bases, J lost 2 bases, and 12 bases stayed unmatched. Germline V CDR1 and CDR2: SGHKS, YYEKEE (reference sequence). The DNA of the CDR3 is TGTGCCAGCAGCCTCGACCCCACTAGCGGCTACACAGATACGCAGTATTTT. Protein product: CASSLDPTSGYTDTQYF.

The V call is TRBV6-6, the J call TRBJ1-3, with D unresolved. V dropped 7 bases and J dropped 0 bases, with 7 bases sitting between them. The CDR3 contains 13 residues. CDR1 and CDR2 (germline): MNHNY, SVGAGI (reference sequence). CDR3: CASTQNSGNTIYF. CDR3 nucleotides: TGTGCCAGCACCCAAAACTCTGGAAACACCATATATTTT.

The chain carries TRBV5-6 and TRBJ2-5; 9 positions match TRBD1. The germline gives CDR1 SGHDT, CDR2 YYEEEE. After removal of 0 bases from V and 5 bases from J, the junction contained 8 bases not matched to a gene. This CDR3 region has 16 residues. The CDR3 loop reads CASSLGFGTGRETQYF. Written as DNA, the CDR3 is TGTGCCAGCAGCTTGGGATTTGGGACAGGGAGGGAGACCCAGTACTTC.

Only one count was recorded for this clone. The chain uses TRBV29-1 and TRBJ2-7; 11 bases match TRBD1. The V and J ends lost 3 bases and 1 base, in that order; junction bases with no gene match: 5. CDR3 length: 15 residues. Per germline, CDR1 SQVTM and CDR2 ANQGSEA. The CDR3 nucleotides read TGCAGCGTTGATTGGGACAGGGGGGAGTCCTACGAGCAGTACTTC. Its translation is CSVDWDRGESYEQYF.